This entry is about one T cell receptor (beta chain). Without a recorded count, this clonotype is taken to be medium-sized (0.01 to 0.1%) from its frequency. Its cognate antigen has yet to be identified. In the germline V gene, CDR1 corresponds to SNHLY and CDR2 to FYNNEI. The CDR3, cysteine through phenylalanine, is 12 amino acids long. The DNA sequence is not available. For every CD8+ T cell subset, approximately 330,000 cells were flow-sorted straight into RLT lysis buffer, and each subset was sorted in triplicate. To exclude memory contaminants, naive CD8+ T cells were stringently defined as CD45RO-CCR7+CD27+CD95-. Peripheral blood mononuclear cells were isolated from buffy coats using standard density gradient centrifugation. Naive CXCR3-negative and CXCR3-positive CD8+ T cells were flow-sorted using a FACSAria III. Total RNA was extracted from sorted cells using an RNeasy Mini Kit. This entry comes from a study of CXCR3-negative and CXCR3-positive naive CD8 T cells (dated by TCRdb to about 2019). Regarding the research as a whole: About 150 million TRB reads were obtained in total, roughly 1.5 +/- 0.3 million reads per library. Diversity and physicochemical repertoire analyses were performed on 11 donors pooled from two independent experiments. Naive subsets from a handful of donors and memory cells from 3 donors were included in the TRBV-TRBJ cluster analysis. What the work shows at the level of the full study, not this receptor alone: Because surface CD5, which is linked to self-reactivity in mice, was comparable between the naive subsets, TCR interaction strength was also inferred from the physicochemical properties of TRB CDR3s. Freshly isolated PBMCs were used for most assays because CXCR3 expression went down partially after cryopreservation. Compared with CXCR3-negative naive cells, CXCR3-positive naive cells had TRB CDR3s with higher hydrophobicity (lower Kidera factor 4), lower energy, and higher strength and volume indices. Comparably high repertoire diversity was found in both naive subsets, whereas much lower repertoire diversity was found in memory CD8+ T cells. TRBV-TRBJ usage was similar between naive CXCR3-negative and CXCR3-positive cells from the same donor, while memory cells showed distinct patterns.

The instrument given in TCRdb is NextSeq 550. The Human TCR Profiling Kit (MiLaboratory) was used to prepare UMI-labeled 5' RACE TRB cDNA libraries. cDNA synthesis used the entire amount of extracted RNA, and PCR amplification then used the entire amount of cDNA produced. Libraries were prepared in parallel with an identical number of PCR cycles. Per the source publication's procedure: MIGEC and MiXCR extracted about 50,000 +/- 10,000 unique UMI-labeled TRB cDNA molecules per library, requiring at least two reads per UMI. An average of approximately 40,000 +/- 10,000 functional in-frame TRB CDR3 nucleotide clonotypes without stop codons was found per library. After downsampling to 5000 UMI-labeled TRB molecules per sample, diversity metrics, including normalized Shannon-Wiener and Chao1, were computed in VDJtools. VDJtools computed clonotype-size-weighted physicochemical properties of the central five CDR3 residues: interaction energy, strength, volume and Kidera factor 4. TCRdb reprocessed the reads into one record per CDR3 protein sequence, lacking DNA. TCRdb, not the original authors, processed these V and J calls. The sample's own table lists more than 7,500 distinct CDR3 sequences. Approximately 1.1% of the sample rests with the top ten.

Sequenced: naive CXCR3- CD8+ T cells from blood. The label giving this sample's cell subset or site can be read as: CD45RO-CCR7+CD27+CD95- naive CD8+ T cells lacking CXCR3 (TNR3-). The receptor was derived from a human donor in good health. Some clones in this sample may be carry-over from other donors' samples. The sequence joins TRBV2 to TRBJ1-2. This receptor carries the CDR3 CAKTSQWDGYTF.